These 26 T cell receptor beta chains were all obtained from the same sample, sequenced in a study of graft-versus-host responses after intestinal transplantation. Their specific antigens are unknown. The method was immunoSEQ multiplex PCR; TCRdb's version includes in-frame clones alone and lacks a portion of them. Among around 50,000 clones listed, about four fifths were seen once. This material consisted of unstimulated CD4+ T cells sorted from spleen or lymph node cells, taken before transplant. These receptors came from a human donor who was the organ donor for an intestinal transplant.

The rearrangement uses TRBV15 and TRBJ1-4; D gene uncertain. The CDR3 loop spans 14 amino acids. Germline-derived CDR1 and CDR2 are LNHNV and YYDKDF (reference sequence). V was cut by 0 bases and J by 0 bases, with 2 bases left in between. CDR3 coding DNA: TGTGCCACCAGCAGAGACACAACTAATGAAAAACTGTTTTTT. Protein product: CATSRDTTNEKLFF.

The chain links TRBV6-1 to TRBJ1-2; possibly TRBD1 for D (5 bases). Trimming removed 6 bases from V and 4 bases from J, with 18 bases in between. Germline V lookup: CDR1 MNHNS, CDR2 SASEGT. CDR3 length: 15 residues. The DNA of the CDR3 is TGTGCCAGCAGAGTCTACGGGACCGCAAGCTATGGCTACACCTTC. This translates into CASRVYGTASYGYTF.

The sample holds one count of this clone. The chain recombines TRBV7-2 with TRBJ2-1; D gene ambiguous. V was trimmed by 5 bases and J by 5 bases, leaving 10 bases between them. The CDR3 is 13 residues long. Germline V gene lookup returns CDR1 SGHTA and CDR2 FQGNSA. This CDR3 is CASSLEWDNEQFF. In DNA form, the CDR3 reads TGTGCCAGCAGCCTTGAGTGGGACAATGAGCAGTTCTTC.

This chain links TRBV9 with TRBJ2-5; 9 bases are shared with TRBD2. CDR3 length equals 16 residues. Trimming took 4 bases from V and 4 from J; bases not matched to a gene: 11. Germline V gene lookup returns CDR1 SGDLS and CDR2 YYNGEE. Here the CDR3 reads CASSPHGTSPGETQYF. Here the CDR3 DNA reads TGTGCCAGCAGCCCCCACGGGACTAGCCCAGGAGAGACCCAGTACTTC. Filled out from reference TRBV9 and TRBJ2-5, the complete variable domain reads DSGVTQTPKHLITATGQRVTLRCSPRSGDLSVYWYQQSLDQGLQFLIQYYNGEERAKGNILERFSAQQFPDLHSELNLSSLELGDSALYFCASSPHGTSPGETQYFGPGTRLLVL.

The CDR3 region has the DNA TGTGCCAGCAGCTTGGGGGGCACAGATACGCAGTATTTT. Translation: CASSLGGTDTQYF. The V gene is TRBV5-4, the J gene TRBJ2-3, with D uncertain. CDR3 length: 13 residues. Trimming removed 0 bases from V and 1 base from J, with 3 bases in between. The germline CDR1 and CDR2 sequences are SGHNT and YYREEE (reference sequence).

Of note for this clone: Within the sample, other DNA sequences also encode this same CDR3. This chain links TRBV5-1 with TRBJ2-3, with D maybe TRBD2 (5 bases). V lost 8 bases, J lost 0 bases, and 10 bases lay in between. CDR1 and CDR2 from the germline V gene are SGHRS and YFSETQ. This CDR3 region has 13 residues. CDR3 residues: CASRRTSTDTQYF. DNA of the CDR3: TGCGCCAGTCGCCGGACTAGCACAGATACGCAGTATTTT.

The V and J genes are TRBV5-4 and TRBJ2-1, with D perhaps matching TRBD2 (5 bases). The CDR3 consists of 15 residues. Trimming took 2 bases from V and 1 from J, leaving 10 bases between them. The germline gives CDR1 SGHNT, CDR2 YYREEE (reference sequence). CDR3 coding DNA: TGTGCCAGCAGCTTAAAAGCGGCGTCCTACAATGAGCAGTTCTTC. This translates into CASSLKAASYNEQFF.

This rearrangement joins TRBV11-2 to TRBJ2-1; 8 nucleotides align to TRBD2. Germline V CDR1 and CDR2: SGHAT, FQNNGV. Trimming removed 6 bases from V and 6 bases from J; junction bases left unmatched: 13. This CDR3 has 16 amino acids. The CDR3 region is CASRSGGAGVSNEQFF. CDR3 nucleotides: TGTGCCAGCAGATCGGGGGGGGCGGGGGTATCCAATGAGCAGTTCTTC.

This clone was recorded once. The rearrangement joins TRBV7-8 to TRBJ2-3; the D gene is possibly TRBD2 (6 bases). This CDR3 spans 16 amino acids. V dropped 2 bases and J dropped 3 bases, with 15 bases sitting between them. Germline lookup yields CDR1 SGHVS and CDR2 FQNEAQ. CDR3 sequence reads: CASSLRREQFTDTQYF. CDR3 DNA: TGTGCCAGCAGCTTAAGGAGGGAGCAGTTTACAGATACGCAGTATTTT.

The rearrangement joins TRBV6-1 to TRBJ1-3; 9 bases are shared with TRBD1. Germline CDR1 reads MNHNS; CDR2 reads SASEGT. V lost 6 bases and J lost 0; bases outside the gene matches: 3. The CDR3 is 15 amino acids. This CDR3 reads CASRPDRGSGNTIYF. CDR3 DNA sequence: TGTGCCAGCAGACCGGACAGGGGCTCTGGAAACACCATATATTTT.

The CDR3 region has the DNA TGCGCCAGCAGCTTAGGACCCCAGGGGCTGAATGAGCAGTTCTTC. Translation gives CASSLGPQGLNEQFF. The chain combines TRBV5-1 with TRBJ2-1; a possible D gene is TRBD1 (6 bases). V was pared by 2 bases and J by 7 bases, with 16 bases between. The germline V gene encodes CDR1 SGHRS and CDR2 YFSETQ. This CDR3 contains 15 residues.

This sequence joins TRBV10-3 and TRBJ2-5, with 7 bases that match TRBD2. CDR3 length: 20 amino acids. J lost 3 bases, V lost 6 bases, and 25 bases had no gene match. Germline V gives CDR1 ENHRY, CDR2 SYGVKD. The CDR3 sequence: CAISRRAPLNVLAEKETQYF. DNA for the CDR3: TGTGCCATCAGCCGCCGGGCCCCTCTCAACGTCCTAGCGGAAAAAGAGACCCAGTACTTC.

To note about this clone: A read error may produce the germline difference seen at one junction end. The chain couples TRBV7-9 to TRBJ2-5; the match to TRBD1 covers 12 bases. The J call is in doubt because the DNA end fits TRBJ2-7 better. The CDR3 sequence is 16 residues long. Germline CDR1 and CDR2: SEHNR and FQNEAQ (reference sequence). CDR3 nucleotide sequence: TGTGCCGGCAGCGGCTCTGGGGACAGGGGGCTCTACGAGCAGTACTTC. Encoded protein: CAGSGSGDRGLYEQYF.

The J gene is TRBJ1-2, the V gene TRBV11-2; TRBD1 matches 10 bases. Germline V CDR1 and CDR2: SGHAT, FQNNGV. This CDR3 is 15 amino acids long. With 5 bases clipped from V and 4 bases from J, the junction kept 7 bases outside the gene matches. This CDR3 is CASSDRGLTLYGYTF. Here the CDR3 DNA reads TGTGCCAGCAGCGACAGGGGGCTTACTCTCTATGGCTACACCTTC.

This clone was recorded only once. The chain has TRBV18 and TRBJ2-3; no clear D. Germline-derived CDR1 and CDR2 are KGHSH and LQKENI. This CDR3 spans 13 amino acids. Trimming stripped 5 bases from V and 5 bases from J, with 11 bases between. CDR3 region: CASSTMARDTQYF. For the CDR3, the DNA is TGTGCCAGCTCAACCATGGCGAGAGATACGCAGTATTTT. Using reference TRBV18 and TRBJ2-3 for the parts outside the CDR3, the full variable domain is NAGVMQNPRHLVRRRGQEARLRCSPMKGHSHVYWYRQLPEEGLKFMVYLQKENIIDESGMPKERFSAEFPKEGPSILRIQQVVRGDSAAYFCASSTMARDTQYFGPGTRLTVL.

The chain uses TRBV5-1 and TRBJ2-3, with a possible D match to TRBD2 (5 bases). Germline V lookup: CDR1 SGHRS, CDR2 YFSETQ. CDR3 length: 15 amino acids. Trimming removed 0 bases at V and 2 bases at J, with 10 bases between. CDR3 sequence: CASSLGSGYTDTQYF. CDR3 coding DNA: TGCGCCAGCAGCTTGGGCTCGGGGTACACAGATACGCAGTATTTT.

A few counts support this clone. The rearrangement joins TRBV5-1 to TRBJ2-1, with 8 bases identical to TRBD2. Germline V gives CDR1 SGHRS, CDR2 YFSETQ. Trimming cost V 2 bases and J 4 bases; bases outside gene matches: 17. This CDR3 contains 19 residues. This CDR3 is CASSFLGTRLAGSYNEQFF. The CDR3 DNA sequence: TGCGCCAGCAGCTTCCTTGGAACCCGATTAGCGGGGTCATACAATGAGCAGTTCTTC.

This clone was observed a few times. This chain links TRBV27 with TRBJ2-5; 9 bases fit TRBD1. V lost 5 bases to trimming and J lost 5 bases; unmatched junction nucleotides: 9. This CDR3 is 15 amino acids long. Germline loops: CDR1 MNHEY, CDR2 SMNVEV (reference sequence). CDR3 region: CASSPGDRVGETQYF. CDR3 sequence (DNA): TGTGCCAGCAGTCCGGGGGACAGGGTGGGCGAGACCCAGTACTTC.

This clone came up a few times. The V and J genes are TRBV5-1 and TRBJ2-5; 11 bases are shared with TRBD1. From germline, CDR1 is SGHRS and CDR2 YFSETQ. The CDR3 totals 16 residues. The ends lost 2 bases at V and 7 bases at J; junction bases unmatched: 10. CDR3 nucleotides: TGCGCCAGCAGCTTAACGGGACAGGGGGTAATTGGGACCCAGTACTTC. It specifies CASSLTGQGVIGTQYF.

V and J are TRBV10-3 and TRBJ1-2; tentatively, D is TRBD1 (6 bases). Germline lookup yields CDR1 ENHRY and CDR2 SYGVKD. The V gene lost 2 bases and the J gene lost 1 base, with 17 bases spanning the gap. This CDR3 region has 17 residues. The CDR3: CAISEALILQGNYGYTF. As DNA, the CDR3 is TGTGCCATCAGTGAGGCCTTGATCCTACAGGGTAACTATGGCTACACCTTC.

The CDR3 loop is CADPGQGLSYGYTF. CDR3 DNA sequence: TGTGCCGATCCGGGACAGGGACTGTCCTATGGCTACACCTTC. J is TRBJ1-2 and V is TRBV2, with 9 bases matching TRBD1. Germline CDR1 is SNHLY and CDR2 is FYNNEI. This CDR3 is built from 14 residues. Unmatched junction bases numbered 11, after V lost 11 bases and J lost 4 bases. The full variable domain, rest sourced from reference TRBV2 and TRBJ1-2, is EPEVTQTPSHQVTQMGQEVILRCVPISNHLYFYWYRQILGQKVEFLVSFYNNEISEKSEIFDDQFSVERPDGSNFTLKIRSTKLEDSAMYFCADPGQGLSYGYTFGSGTRLTVV.

In its sample, this clone was seen once. The J gene is TRBJ2-7, the V gene TRBV5-4; D not certain. This CDR3 comprises 15 residues. The ends were cut back, 3 bases at V and 1 base at J, with 14 bases in the middle. Germline assignment: CDR1 SGHNT and CDR2 YYREEE (reference sequence). CDR3 nucleotides: TGTGCCAGCAGCTCGTTAGCCTATCCTTCCTACGAGCAGTACTTC. This sequence encodes CASSSLAYPSYEQYF.

This clone was observed a handful of times. The rearrangement joins TRBV5-6 to TRBJ1-3; maybe TRBD1 (6 bases). Germline V lookup: CDR1 SGHDT, CDR2 YYEEEE. This CDR3 spans 17 amino acids. V gave up 5 bases and J gave up 0 bases, with 18 bases separating them. In nucleotides, the CDR3 is TGTGCCAGCAGTCATCCCGAGACAGGCTACTCTGGAAACACCATATATTTT. Its protein product is CASSHPETGYSGNTIYF.

The chain's CDR3 is CASSPGTGWAETQYF. CDR3 nucleotides: TGTGCCAGCAGCCCGGGGACAGGGTGGGCAGAGACCCAGTACTTC. The gene calls are TRBV14 and TRBJ2-5, with 9 positions matching TRBD1. This CDR3 has 15 residues. Germline V gives CDR1 SGHDN, CDR2 FVKESK. Trimming took 4 bases from V and 4 from J; bases not matched to a gene: 7.

This clone appeared a single time. This chain joins TRBV7-2 and TRBJ1-3; D is ambiguous. The CDR3 is 15 residues long. CDR1 is SGHTA and CDR2 is FQGNSA in the germline V gene. Trimming took off 0 bases at V and 11 bases at J, with 17 bases between the two ends. CDR3 coding DNA: TGTGCCAGCAGCTTAGCAGGCTCCAAAGCCCCCCCCATATATTTT. This translates into CASSLAGSKAPPIYF.

The V call is TRBV11-2, the J call TRBJ2-7; TRBD2 might be the D (5 bases). The germline V gene encodes CDR1 SGHAT and CDR2 FQNNGV. Trimming removed 6 bases at V and 3 bases at J, with 15 bases between. This CDR3 contains 14 residues. The CDR3 DNA reads TGTGCCAGCAGACCTCCCCGACTATACTACGAGCAGTACTTC. Protein sequence: CASRPPRLYYEQYF.